The rows below give T cell receptor beta chains drawn from one sample of a study of blood T cell repertoires in COVID-19. Clones were read by immunoSEQ multiplex PCR, and TCRdb kept only the in-frame ones, dropping some. The repertoire holds 150,000 to 200,000 clones, with around 80% as singletons. Sequencing input: peripheral blood. All receptors derive from a woman older than 75 with acute or convalescent COVID-19. The CDR3 runs from the conserved cysteine through the conserved F or W. Fields, in order: D gene, V gene, clone size, J gene, CDR3 DNA, CDR3 protein. The D gene is left open where the match is weak. A row's size may be missing; if present it is once, few, many or a size class.

d_call: TRBD1
v_call: TRBV28
clone_size: -
j_call: TRBJ1-4
cdr3_nt: TGTGCCAGCAGAAAAGGACAGGGAGGTGAAAAACTGTTTTTT
cdr3_aa: CASRKGQGGEKLFF

d_call: TRBD2
v_call: TRBV5-1
clone_size: -
j_call: TRBJ2-1
cdr3_nt: TGCGCCAGCAGCCCGGGACTAGCGGGCTCCTACAATGAGCAGTTCTTC
cdr3_aa: CASSPGLAGSYNEQFF

d_call: TRBD1
v_call: TRBV24-1
clone_size: -
j_call: TRBJ1-5
cdr3_nt: TGTGCCACCAGGGGGACAGGGGATCAGCCCCAGCATTTT
cdr3_aa: CATRGTGDQPQHF

d_call: TRBD1
v_call: TRBV15
clone_size: -
j_call: TRBJ1-2
cdr3_nt: TGTGCCACCAGCAGAGTTTCGGGACAGGGCCTCTATGGCTACACCTTC
cdr3_aa: CATSRVSGQGLYGYTF

d_call: -
v_call: TRBV4-3
clone_size: -
j_call: TRBJ2-7
cdr3_nt: TGCGCCAGCAGCCAACGTCAGGTGGGCTACGAGCAGTACTTC
cdr3_aa: CASSQRQVGYEQYF

d_call: -
v_call: TRBV19
clone_size: -
j_call: TRBJ2-7
cdr3_nt: TGTGCCAGTAGTCCGGATGGCAGGGCGCCCTACGAGCAGTACTTC
cdr3_aa: CASSPDGRAPYEQYF

d_call: -
v_call: TRBV28
clone_size: -
j_call: TRBJ1-2
cdr3_nt: TGTGCCAGCACCTTAGGAACAGGGTCCGGATATGGCTACACCTTC
cdr3_aa: CASTLGTGSGYGYTF

d_call: TRBD1
v_call: TRBV6-5
clone_size: -
j_call: TRBJ1-2
cdr3_nt: TGTGCCAGCAGTCGGGACAGGGGGCGAGGCTACACCTTC
cdr3_aa: CASSRDRGRGYTF

d_call: -
v_call: TRBV24-1
clone_size: -
j_call: TRBJ2-2
cdr3_nt: TGTGCCACCAGCGCGCAGGGGCCCGGGGAGCTGTTTTTT
cdr3_aa: CATSAQGPGELFF

d_call: TRBD2
v_call: TRBV12-5
clone_size: -
j_call: TRBJ2-3
cdr3_nt: TGTGCTAGTGCCTCGACTGCTAGCGGGGGAGATACGCAGTATTTT
cdr3_aa: CASASTASGGDTQYF

d_call: TRBD1
v_call: TRBV15
clone_size: once
j_call: TRBJ2-1
cdr3_nt: TGTGCCACCAGGTCTTTGACAGGGCTTACCCAACAGTTCTTC
cdr3_aa: CATRSLTGLTQQFF